This T cell receptor beta chain comes out of a study of T cells in localized non-small cell lung cancer. Notes on the study in general: Adjacent lung held a median roughly 60 of the top 100 tumor clones.

Assay used: immunoSEQ multiplex PCR; TCRdb lists only in-frame clones, some missing. Of 40,000 to 60,000 clones in the sample, about 86% are singletons; the top ten hold approximately 17%. Comment on this clone: Its antigen is not known.

This CDR3 spans 13 amino acids. This receptor was taken from a man aged 40 to 69 with stage III lung adenocarcinoma. Sequencing was performed on peripheral blood mononuclear cells, taken before any cancer treatment. The chain employs TRBV21-1 and TRBJ2-2; the tabulated D call, TRBD1, remains unverified against the DNA. TRBV21-1 is a known pseudogene. CDR3 sequence reads: CASSNGGGRELFF. The CDR3 region has the DNA TGTGCCAGCAGCAATGGGGGCGGCAGGGAGCTGTTTTTT.